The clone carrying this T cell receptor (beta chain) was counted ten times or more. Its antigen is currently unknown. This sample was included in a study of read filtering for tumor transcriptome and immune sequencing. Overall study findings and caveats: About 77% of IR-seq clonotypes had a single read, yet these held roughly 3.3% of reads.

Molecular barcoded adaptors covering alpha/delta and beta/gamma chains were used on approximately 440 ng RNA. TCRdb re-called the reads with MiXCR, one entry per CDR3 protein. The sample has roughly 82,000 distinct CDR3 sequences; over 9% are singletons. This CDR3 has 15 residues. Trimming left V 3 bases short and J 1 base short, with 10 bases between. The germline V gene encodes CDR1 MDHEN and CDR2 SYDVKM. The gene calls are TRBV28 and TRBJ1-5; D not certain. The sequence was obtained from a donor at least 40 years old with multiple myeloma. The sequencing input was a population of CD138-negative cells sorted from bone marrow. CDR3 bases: TGTGCCAGCAGTTTCGGTTGGGCAAGCAATCAGCCCCAGCATTTT. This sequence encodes CASSFGWASNQPQHF.